Listed below are T cell receptor beta chains from one sample, sequenced in a study of OX40 agonist ivuxolimab in advanced cancers. This table comes from immunoSEQ multiplex PCR, and its TCRdb copy is limited to in-frame clones, with some not included. Among about 11,000 clones listed, 60% to 85% were seen once. The sequences come from CD4+ or CD8+ T cells sorted from blood, collected in a trial of the OX40 agonist ivuxolimab. Receptors were obtained from an adult with an advanced solid tumor such as melanoma, head and neck, liver or kidney cancer. CDR3s include the opening cysteine and the closing phenylalanine or tryptophan. A D gene is named only where the DNA matches it firmly. Size tells how often a clone was seen (once, few, many) or the class of an expanded clone, and some rows leave it out.

>TRBV18|.|.|TRBJ1-3
TGTGCCAGCTCACCACCATTCGAGGGGCTCTCTGGAAACACCATATATTTT
CASSPPFEGLSGNTIYF
>TRBV7-9|.|.|TRBJ1-2
TGTGCCAGCAGTCGGGGTTATGGCTACACCTTC
CASSRGYGYTF
>TRBV9|.|few|TRBJ2-2
TGTGCCAGTGGGACATCGAACACCGGGGAGCTGTTTTTT
CASGTSNTGELFF
>TRBV9|.|.|TRBJ1-1
TGTGCCAGCAGCGTAGGCGGAGGGGTCACTGAAGCTTTCTTT
CASSVGGGVTEAFF
>TRBV7-6|TRBD1|.|TRBJ1-1
TGTGCCAGCAGACAAACCCCGGGACAGGGGAACACTGAAGCTTTCTTT
CASRQTPGQGNTEAFF
>TRBV4-3|.|.|TRBJ1-3
TGCGCCAGCAGCCAAGATGAGAGGAGAACAGGGATTTTTGGAAACACCATATATTTT
CASSQDERRTGIFGNTIYF
>TRBV30|TRBD2|.|TRBJ2-7
TGTGCCTGGAGTTCTGGAAGCGGGAGAGGCGAGCAGTACTTC
CAWSSGSGRGEQYF
>TRBV28|.|.|TRBJ2-3
TGTGCCAGCAGTTACCCAGGGTCCACAGATACGCAGTATTTT
CASSYPGSTDTQYF
>TRBV27|.|.|TRBJ1-5
TGTGCCAGCGGTTGGGGGGGACAGCCCCAGCATTTT
CASGWGGQPQHF
>TRBV5-1|TRBD1|.|TRBJ1-1
TGCGCCAGCGCCTACGGCCCCAGGGGGATGAACACTGAAGCTTTCTTT
CASAYGPRGMNTEAFF
>TRBV9|.|.|TRBJ1-6
TGTGCCAGCAGCGTAGGCCAGAATTCTTCACCCCTCCACTTT
CASSVGQNSSPLHF
>TRBV7-9|.|.|TRBJ1-1
TGTGCCAGCAGCTTAGTAGGTTTCCCAAGCACTGAAGCTTTCTTT
CASSLVGFPSTEAFF
>TRBV6-5|.|.|TRBJ1-1
TGTGCCAGCACTTTCGGGGGCGCCACTGAAGCTTTCTTT
CASTFGGATEAFF
>TRBV12-5|TRBD2|.|TRBJ2-7
TGTGCTAGTGGACCTAGCGGGAACGGCTCCTACGAGCAGTACTTC
CASGPSGNGSYEQYF
>TRBV4-1|.|.|TRBJ2-2
TGCGCCAGCAGCCAAGCGGCGGCGACCGGGGAGCTGTTTTTT
CASSQAAATGELFF
>TRBV14|.|.|TRBJ2-7
TGTGCCAGCAGCCAAGATTTTTTATGGGGAGGGGACAACTACGAGCAGTACTTC
CASSQDFLWGGDNYEQYF
>TRBV6-5|TRBD2|few|TRBJ2-5
TGTGCCAGCAGTTTGACTAGCGGCTACACGGGGGAGACCCAGTACTTC
CASSLTSGYTGETQYF
>TRBV7-8|.|.|TRBJ2-2
TGTGCCAGCAGCCAGGCGGGTAGGACCGGGGAGCTGTTTTTT
CASSQAGRTGELFF
>TRBV27|TRBD2|.|TRBJ2-7
TGTGCCAGCAGTTTAACCCCTACTAGCGGGATAGGGTACGAGCAGTACTTC
CASSLTPTSGIGYEQYF
>TRBV7-7|TRBD2|.|TRBJ2-3
TGTGCCAGCAGTTATGGGGAGGGGGATACGCAGTATTTT
CASSYGEGDTQYF
>TRBV5-6|TRBD1|.|TRBJ2-7
TGTGCCAGCAGACGGACAGGGACCAGTACCTGGGTGCAGTACTTC
CASRRTGTSTWVQYF
>TRBV2|TRBD1|few|TRBJ2-1
TGTGCCAGCAGCACGACAGGGGGCTGGGATGAGCAGTTCTTC
CASSTTGGWDEQFF
>TRBV5-4|TRBD2|.|TRBJ2-1
TGTGCCAGCAGCAGGGGACTAGCGGGAGGGCCTCCTACCTACAATGAGCAGTTCTTC
CASSRGLAGGPPTYNEQFF
>TRBV14|TRBD1|.|TRBJ2-7
TGTGCCAGTGGACAGGGTAGCGACGAGCAGTACTTC
CASGQGSDEQYF
>TRBV25-1|TRBD1|once|TRBJ2-1
TGTGCCAGCAGTGTCTGGACAGGGAGCAATGAGCAGTTCTTC
CASSVWTGSNEQFF
>TRBV25-1|TRBD1|few|TRBJ1-3
TGTGCCAGCAGAGGACCGCTACAGGGGCACGGAAACACCATATATTTT
CASRGPLQGHGNTIYF
>TRBV19|.|.|TRBJ1-2
TGTGCCAGTAGTTGGGTCCTACGTTCTTTTGGCTACACCTTC
CASSWVLRSFGYTF
>TRBV29-1|.|.|TRBJ2-7
TGCAGCGTATTACGGACGGCAGACGAGCAGTACTTC
CSVLRTADEQYF
>TRBV27|TRBD2|.|TRBJ2-1
TGTGCCAGCAGTTTCTCGACTAGCGGGAGCTCCTACAATGAGCAGTTCTTC
CASSFSTSGSSYNEQFF
>TRBV4-1|.|.|TRBJ1-1
TGCGCCAGCAGCCAAAAAAAAACTGAAGCTTTCTTT
CASSQKKTEAFF
>TRBV7-9|.|few|TRBJ2-1
TGTGCCAGCACCCTAGGGGCACTAGATGAGCAGTTCTTC
CASTLGALDEQFF
>TRBV28|TRBD1|.|TRBJ2-5
TGTGCCAGCAGCAACAGGGGGTCAAAAGAGACCCAGTACTTC
CASSNRGSKETQYF
>TRBV4-1|TRBD2|few|TRBJ2-7
TGCGCCAGCAGCCAAGAATGGGCGGGAGCGTCCTACGAGCAGTACTTC
CASSQEWAGASYEQYF
>TRBV7-9|.|once|TRBJ1-2
TGTGCCAGCAGCTTAGATCGGGGGGCAAGCTATGGCTACACCTTC
CASSLDRGASYGYTF
>TRBV27|.|.|TRBJ1-5
TGTGCCAGCAGTCCCCAGGTTTATAGCAATCAGCCCCAGCATTTT
CASSPQVYSNQPQHF
>TRBV6-6|.|medium-sized|TRBJ2-7
TGTGCCAGCAGCTCGGGAGTCAAGTACGAGCAGTACTTC
CASSSGVKYEQYF
>TRBV7-9|.|few|TRBJ1-1
TGTGCCAGCAGCTTAGGGGGTGGCCCGAACACTGAAGCTTTCTTT
CASSLGGGPNTEAFF
>TRBV5-5|TRBD2|.|TRBJ2-7
TGTGCCAGCAGCCCCCGGACTAGCGGGAGGACATACGAGCAGTACTTC
CASSPRTSGRTYEQYF
>TRBV5-1|TRBD1|once|TRBJ2-7
TGCGCCAGCAGCTGGGACAGAGTCGAGGAGCAGTACTTC
CASSWDRVEEQYF
>TRBV19|.|.|TRBJ1-1
TGTGCCAGTAGTAATTGGACACGGTCCATGAACACTGAAGCTTTCTTT
CASSNWTRSMNTEAFF
>TRBV28|TRBD1|.|TRBJ2-7
TGTGCCAGCAGCCACAGGGGGCCCACCTACGAGCAGTACTTC
CASSHRGPTYEQYF
>TRBV7-3|.|.|TRBJ2-1
TGTGCCAGCAGCTTAGACCGTACGAGCTCCTACAATGAGCAGTTCTTC
CASSLDRTSSYNEQFF
>TRBV27|TRBD2|.|TRBJ2-7
TGTGCCAGCAGTTTAACGGCCCGTACTAGCGGGAGTGTATACGAGCAGTACTTC
CASSLTARTSGSVYEQYF
>TRBV6-5|TRBD1|.|TRBJ2-5
TGTGCCAGCAGTTACGCCGGGACAGGGGGCGTAGAGACCCAGTACTTC
CASSYAGTGGVETQYF
>TRBV4-2|.|few|TRBJ2-7
TGTGCCAGCAGCCAAGGTCACGGCAGGGCAACCTACGAGCAGTACTTC
CASSQGHGRATYEQYF
>TRBV4-2|.|few|TRBJ1-3
TGTGCCAGCAGCCGGGGGACTGACTCTGGAAACACCATATATTTT
CASSRGTDSGNTIYF
>TRBV7-9|TRBD2|.|TRBJ2-7
TGTGCCAGCAGCCCGACTAGCGGGAGGGGAATCTCCTACGAGCAGTACTTC
CASSPTSGRGISYEQYF
>TRBV5-6|TRBD2|.|TRBJ2-3
TGTGCCAGCAGCTCTTGGGCTAGCGGGATGGAGGGGACAGATACGCAGTATTTT
CASSSWASGMEGTDTQYF
>TRBV5-1|.|.|TRBJ1-2
TGCGCCAGCAGCTTGTTTAAGGGGACGGATGGCTACACCTTC
CASSLFKGTDGYTF
>TRBV25-1|.|medium-sized|TRBJ2-2
TGTGCCAGCAGTGAAGGATCAGGGGAGAACACCGGGGAGCTGTTTTTT
CASSEGSGENTGELFF
>TRBV6-5|.|.|TRBJ1-3
TGTGCCAGCAGCCTAGACAGTCTCTCTGGAAACACCATATATTTT
CASSLDSLSGNTIYF
>TRBV7-3|.|.|TRBJ2-2
TGTGCCAGCAGCCAGGACACAAACACCGGGGAGCTGTTTTTT
CASSQDTNTGELFF
>TRBV27|.|once|TRBJ2-1
TGTGCCAGCAGTCTGGCAGTCTACAATGAGCAGTTCTTC
CASSLAVYNEQFF
>TRBV12-5|TRBD2|medium-sized|TRBJ2-7
TGTGCTAGCGGACTAGCGGCTCTCGAGCAGTACTTC
CASGLAALEQYF
>TRBV19|.|.|TRBJ2-1
TGTGCCAGTAGTATAAATACAGCGGAGTACAATGAGCAGTTCTTC
CASSINTAEYNEQFF
>TRBV5-6|.|.|TRBJ1-5
TGTGCCAGCAGCCAGAGACAGCAGTATAGCAATCAGCCCCAGCATTTT
CASSQRQQYSNQPQHF
>TRBV5-6|.|.|TRBJ2-3
TGTGCCAGCAGCTTGGCTACTAGCCGGAATGCAGATACGCAGTATTTT
CASSLATSRNADTQYF
>TRBV6-1|TRBD1|few|TRBJ1-5
TGTGCCAGCAGTGGCAGGACAGGGTCCAATCAGCCCCAGCATTTT
CASSGRTGSNQPQHF
>TRBV5-4|.|.|TRBJ2-1
TGTGCCAGCAGCTTGCCGGGACCGATAAGCTCCTACAATGAGCAGTTCTTC
CASSLPGPISSYNEQFF
>TRBV25-1|.|.|TRBJ2-5
TGTGCCAGCAGTGACGTGAGTCCGACCCAGTACTTC
CASSDVSPTQYF